The 14 T cell receptor beta chains reported below all come from one sample, sequenced in a study of blood T cells in healthy people across ages (dated by TCRdb to about 2015). The method was 5' RACE. TCRdb names Illumina HiSeq 2500 as the instrument used. A second PCR of about 7 to 12 cycles was run with a J-beta primer mix and a sample-barcoded 5' primer. The public reads were reanalyzed by TCRdb: fastp trimming at Q25, MiXCR alignment, in-frame beta chains only. Rows with one shared CDR3 protein collapse into an entry with the most common genes and DNA. This sample gives 800,000 or so distinct CDR3 sequences in total; roughly 25% of them show up just once. The ten largest clones capture under 4% of the sample. This same sample was also part of a study on T cells of mothers and their children.

The specimen was blood. The origin of the receptors is a boy aged 5-17 years in good health.

This clonotype was seen many times. CDR3: CSVGETREAFF. The CDR3 coding sequence is TGCAGCGTTGGTGAGACACGTGAAGCTTTCTTT. The chain recombines TRBV29-1 with TRBJ1-1, with D hard to call. The CDR3 has 11 residues. The germline V gene encodes CDR1 SQVTM and CDR2 ANQGSEA. Trimming removed 4 bases at V and 7 bases at J, with 10 bases between.

This clonotype was recorded a few times. This rearrangement joins TRBV28 to TRBJ2-3, with D perhaps TRBD2 (5 bases). This CDR3 contains 14 residues. The ends were cut back, 3 bases at V and 3 bases at J, with 10 bases in the middle. In germline, CDR1 is MDHEN, CDR2 SYDVKM. As DNA, the CDR3 is TGTGCCAGCAGTTTTGAGCGGCCGACAGATACGCAGTATTTT. Encoded protein: CASSFERPTDTQYF.

The chain is built from TRBV29-1 and TRBJ2-1; a possible D gene is TRBD2 (5 bases). From germline, CDR1 is SQVTM and CDR2 ANQGSEA. The V and J ends lost 2 bases and 4 bases respectively, with 12 bases between them. The CDR3 sequence is 14 residues long. CDR3 protein: CSVEQAGTYNEQFF. CDR3 in DNA: TGCAGCGTTGAACAGGCGGGTACATACAATGAGCAGTTCTTC.

V usage is TRBV19 and J usage is TRBJ2-1; 11 bases align to TRBD2. From germline, CDR1 is LNHDA and CDR2 SQIVND (reference sequence). CDR3 length: 16 amino acids. V gave up 0 bases and J gave up 4 bases; unmatched junction bases: 2. The CDR3 DNA follows: TGTGCCAGTAGTATAGATAGGACTAGCGGGTACAATGAGCAGTTCTTC. Protein product: CASSIDRTSGYNEQFF. Full variable domain (missing parts from reference TRBV19 and TRBJ2-1): DGGITQSPKYLFRKEGQNVTLSCEQNLNHDAMYWYRQDPGQGLRLIYYSQIVNDFQKGDIAEGYSVSREKKESFPLTVTSAQKNPTAFYLCASSIDRTSGYNEQFFGPGTRLTVL.

The rearrangement uses TRBV7-2 and TRBJ2-4, with a possible D match to TRBD2 (6 bases). The CDR3 has 16 amino acids. V was trimmed by 5 bases and J by 0 bases, leaving 14 bases between them. The germline CDR1 and CDR2 sequences are SGHTA and FQGNSA. The CDR3 sequence: CASSLRGVLAKNIQYF. CDR3 nucleotide sequence: TGTGCCAGCAGCCTGCGGGGTGTCTTAGCCAAAAACATTCAGTACTTC.

This chain links TRBV12-3 or TRBV12-4 with TRBJ1-6; tentatively, D is TRBD1 (5 bases). V lost 7 bases, J lost 7 bases, and 14 bases lay in between. The CDR3 is 14 residues long. This CDR3 reads CASTPAGPNSPLHF. DNA for the CDR3: TGTGCCAGCACCCCGGCGGGGCCGAATTCACCCCTCCACTTT.

J is TRBJ1-2 and V is TRBV6-5, with 8 bases that match TRBD1. With 4 bases clipped from V and 4 bases from J, the junction kept 11 bases outside the gene matches. The length of the CDR3 is 16 residues. In germline, CDR1 is MNHEY, CDR2 SVGAGI. The DNA for the CDR3 is TGTGCCAGCAGTTCCCGACTCGGACAGGGAACCTATGGCTACACCTTC. Its protein is CASSSRLGQGTYGYTF.

Concerning this clonotype itself: Since a much larger clone is just one base distant, this may be a read error. This rearrangement joins TRBV7-9 to TRBJ1-1; the D is unclear. Germline V CDR1 and CDR2: SEHNR, FQNEAQ (reference sequence). This CDR3 comprises 14 residues. Trimming pared 0 bases from V and 0 bases from J, leaving 5 bases between. CDR3: CASSLAPVNTEAFF. CDR3 bases: TGTGCCAGCAGCTTAGCCCCCGTGAACACTGAAGCTTTCTTT.

The V gene is TRBV7-9, the J gene TRBJ2-5, with 7 positions matching TRBD2. V lost 4 bases, J lost 2 bases, and 10 bases stayed unmatched. Per the germline V gene, CDR1 is SEHNR and CDR2 is FQNEAQ (reference sequence). This CDR3 spans 16 amino acids. As DNA, the CDR3 is TGTGCCAGCAGCTACGCCGGGACTAACGCACAAGAGACCCAGTACTTC. This encodes CASSYAGTNAQETQYF. The whole variable domain, remainder taken from reference TRBV7-9 and TRBJ2-5, is DTGVSQNPRHKITKRGQNVTFRCDPISEHNRLYWYRQTLGQGPEFLTYFQNEAQLEKSRLLSDRFSAERPKGSFSTLEIQRTEQGDSAMYLCASSYAGTNAQETQYFGPGTRLLVL.

This clonotype was seen a handful of times. This sequence joins TRBV20-1 and TRBJ2-1; 7 nucleotides match TRBD2. V trimming: 5 bases; J trimming: 7 bases; junction bases outside the gene matches: 11. Germline CDR1 DFQATT, CDR2 SNEGSKA (reference sequence). There are 14 residues in the CDR3. CDR3 amino acids: CSAALARAGNEQFF. The CDR3 nucleotides are TGCAGTGCTGCCCTAGCCAGAGCGGGAAATGAGCAGTTCTTC.

This clonotype turned up a few times. The genes are TRBV7-2 and TRBJ1-3; perhaps TRBD1 as D (6 bases). The ends were cut back, 6 bases at V and 4 bases at J, with 16 bases in the middle. The CDR3 loop spans 15 amino acids. The germline CDR1 and CDR2 sequences are SGHTA and FQGNSA. The CDR3 sequence: CASSLRGQGGNTIYF. The CDR3 DNA reads TGTGCCAGCAGTTTAAGGGGCCAGGGGGGAAACACCATATATTTT.

This clonotype was detected only a few times. This chain joins TRBV11-1 and TRBJ2-1; D might be TRBD2 (6 bases). The DNA end is a closer match to TRBJ2-5, so the J assignment may be wrong. This CDR3 is 15 amino acids long. CDR1 and CDR2 (germline): SGHAT, FQDESV (reference sequence). CDR3 protein: CASSPRMAGPETQYF. DNA of the CDR3: TGTGCCAGCAGCCCTAGGATGGCGGGACCCGAGACCCAGTACTTC.

CDR3 nucleotides: TGCAGCGCACAGGGAGAAAAAGAGGCCCAGCATTTT. This sequence encodes CSAQGEKEAQHF. The chain employs TRBV29-1 and TRBJ1-5; a possible D gene is TRBD1 (6 bases). Trimming took off 7 bases at V and 11 bases at J, with 18 bases between the two ends. CDR3 length: 12 amino acids. Germline CDR1 SQVTM, CDR2 ANQGSEA.

A few counts support this clonotype. This chain uses TRBV4-3 with TRBJ1-3; D is undetermined. The germline gives CDR1 LGHNA, CDR2 YSLEER. The CDR3 has 17 amino acids. V shed 0 bases and J shed 0 bases, with 12 bases lying between them. CDR3 DNA: TGCGCCAGCAGCCAAGATCTCGGGTTCGACTCTGGAAACACCATATATTTT. This gives the protein CASSQDLGFDSGNTIYF.